This entry lists 5 T cell receptor beta chains sequenced from one sample in a study of response to subunit inactivated influenza vaccine. MiXCR was run by TCRdb on the RT-PCR reads, yielding one entry per CDR3 protein. The sample comprises almost 250,000 distinct CDR3 sequences, over 9% of which are singletons, and approximately 8.3% rests with the top ten. The sample consisted of non-naive T cells sorted from PBMCs, taken 14 to 15 days before vaccination. These receptor sequences come from a man aged 45 to 65 who received an inactivated influenza vaccine.

This clonotype came up many times. The V gene is TRBV11-2, the J gene TRBJ1-4; D unresolved. Germline V gene lookup returns CDR1 SGHAT and CDR2 FQNNGV. The germline V and J ends were trimmed by 5 bases and 5 bases, with 9 bases remaining between them. CDR3 size: 13 residues. The CDR3 loop reads CASSVHRNEKLFF. The CDR3 DNA reads TGTGCCAGCAGCGTCCACAGAAATGAAAAACTGTTTTTT.

This clonotype was counted ten times or more. This chain joins TRBV29-1 and TRBJ2-5, with D tentatively TRBD2 (5 bases). Germline-derived CDR1 and CDR2 are SQVTM and ANQGSEA. Deletions cut 7 bases from V and 4 bases from J, with 13 bases between. This CDR3 has 12 amino acids. The CDR3 here is CSATLGIETQYF. CDR3 nucleotides: TGCAGCGCGACTCTCGGGATAGAGACCCAGTACTTC. Full variable domain (rest looked up from reference TRBV29-1 and TRBJ2-5): SAVISQKPSRDICQRGTSLTIQCQVDSQVTMMFWYRQQPGQSLTLIATANQGSEATYESGFVIDKFPISRPNLTFSTLTVSNMSPEDSSIYLCSATLGIETQYFGPGTRLLVL.

This clonotype came up a few times. This CDR3 is CSARELDRGGETQYF. CDR3 in DNA: TGCAGTGCTAGAGAGCTCGACAGGGGAGGAGAGACCCAGTACTTC. V is TRBV20-1 and J is TRBJ2-5; 8 bases agree with TRBD1. After removal of 0 bases from V and 4 bases from J, the junction contained 7 bases not matched to a gene. This CDR3 has 15 amino acids. Germline V CDR1 and CDR2: DFQATT, SNEGSKA (reference sequence).

There are many counts of this clonotype. V usage is TRBV5-1 and J usage is TRBJ1-2; weak D call: TRBD1 (5 bases). The CDR3 covers 15 residues. V was clipped by 4 bases and J by 4 bases, with 17 bases between them. From germline, CDR1 is SGHRS and CDR2 YFSETQ. The CDR3 DNA reads TGCGCCAGCAGCCAAACCCCGGGACTCACCTATGGCTACACCTTC. This codes for CASSQTPGLTYGYTF. Based on the CDR3 plus reference TRBV5-1 and TRBJ1-2, the full variable domain is KAGVTQTPRYLIKTRGQQVTLSCSPISGHRSVSWYQQTPGQGLQFLFEYFSETQRNKGNFPGRFSGRQFSNSRSEMNVSTLELGDSALYLCASSQTPGLTYGYTFGSGTRLTVV.

This chain links TRBV6-6 with TRBJ2-1, with D perhaps matching TRBD1 (6 bases). This CDR3 contains 13 residues. Germline loops: CDR1 MNHNY, CDR2 SVGAGI (reference sequence). The V end lost 2 bases, the J end lost 9 bases, and 11 bases lay between the germline ends. The CDR3 nucleotides are TGTGCCAGCAGTTACAACAGGGCTCCTGAGCAGTTCTTC. It specifies CASSYNRAPEQFF.